This is a list of T cell receptor beta chains from one sample in a study of blood T cell repertoires in COVID-19. Clones were read by immunoSEQ multiplex PCR, and TCRdb kept only the in-frame ones, dropping some. The sample lists over 200,000 clones, around 89% occurring once. Sequencing was carried out using PBMCs or T cells enriched from blood (not recorded which). All receptors derive from a middle-aged woman with acute COVID-19. CDR3s leave out the opening cysteine and the closing phenylalanine or tryptophan.

V	CDR3
TRBV6-5	ASSYTGPPRDEQF
TRBV11-3	ASSILTGAGEKLF
TRBV9	ASRPNGVLDTQY
TRBV3-1/TRBV3-2	ASSLGQGNSPLH
TRBV12-3/TRBV12-4	ASSSQAGGEQF
TRBV27	ASSLMGGNTEAF
TRBV6-5	ASSYFQGKANNEQF
TRBV24-1	ATSDQAGAETQY
TRBV6-1	ASSEVRGNIQY
TRBV5-4	ASSLEPLTYEQY
TRBV5-1	ASSLAPGMNTEAF
TRBV7-6	ASSLGAGSGAEQF
TRBV5-1	ASRTAGGTDTQY
TRBV6-2/TRBV6-3	ASSLWGTGDQPQH
TRBV6-5	ASSSPRSAGGGGYT
TRBV27	ATMTGSTDTQY
TRBV7-6	ASSRRRGFSDDTGELF
TRBV5-1	ASSLNGREGYGYT
TRBV4-1	ASSQDETVEAF
TRBV24-1	ATSDVSRGNGYT
TRBV9	ASSVHRGPQETQY
TRBV5-5	ASSLTRRETQY
TRBV27	ASSPNRTGGKRSEAF
TRBV20-1	SASMSLGGNYNEQF
TRBV5-8	ASRYGQAEAF
TRBV19	ASSHQGAGNTEAF
TRBV11-2	ASSLGLYYGYT
TRBV5-4	ASRLRTSDREQF
TRBV11-3	ASSPVPGLAGGEQF
TRBV9	ASSYTGVNQPQH
TRBV7-2	ASSSSLRGSNEKLF
TRBV18	ASSPEGVRGSETQY
TRBV27	ASTISGTGGIEQY
TRBV29-1	RAGGTEAF
TRBV5-4	ASSLGLAGGETQY
TRBV14	ASSLTGSPAYNEQF
TRBV10-1	ASSPDRVYGYT
TRBV14	ASSPWTGGADTQY
TRBV2	ASSATGTGEGYT
TRBV11-2	ASSLSGSPLH
TRBV5-1	ASSFTSGRGADTQY
TRBV9	ASSVGGSTDTQY
TRBV4-1	ASSQDSGLSSYEQY
TRBV29-1	SVDGGGWADTQY
TRBV5-5	ASSITSGRAITGELF
TRBV18	ASSPPRVNYGYT
TRBV6-5	ASVVPGTGELF
TRBV6-4	ASSLTSGFYNEQF
TRBV2	ASRQSNQPQH